The rows below give T cell receptor beta chains drawn from one sample of a study of T cell repertoires in cytomegalovirus infection. TCRdb independently ran MiXCR on the reads; one entry per CDR3 protein. The table shows roughly 760,000 distinct CDR3 sequences, with approximately 34% occurring only once. Sequenced input: PBMCs. Receptor source: a human donor in good health (CMV status not recorded). Some clones in this sample may be carry-over from other donors' samples. Both conserved end residues are part of each CDR3.

>TRBJ1-6|TRBV5-6
CASSLGPRIRSDSPLHF
>TRBJ1-5|TRBV14
CASSQDPRQPQHF
>TRBJ2-3|TRBV7-8
CASSLVRLAGVADTQYF
>TRBJ1-2|TRBV25-1
CASSEWVNYGYTF
>TRBJ1-5|TRBV7-1
CASSSGGDGQPQHF
>TRBJ2-7|TRBV5-1
CASSLDGELPYEQYF
>TRBJ1-5|TRBV27
CASSLYAGQPQHF
>TRBJ1-1|TRBV7-8
CASSLRGIAEAFF
>TRBJ2-5|TRBV6-6
CASSDRGGPQYF
>TRBJ1-1|TRBV3-1
CASSQGEGDTEAFF
>TRBJ2-7|TRBV12-3/TRBV12-4
CASSSDSRKQYF
>TRBJ2-7|TRBV7-6
CASSLAGVDEQYF
>TRBJ2-4|TRBV12-3/TRBV12-4
CASSLRGLAKNIQYF
>TRBJ2-4|TRBV6-6
CASRPGQGLAKNIQYF
>TRBJ1-1|TRBV28
CASRETGNTEAFF
>TRBJ2-1|TRBV4-3
CASSQARNLGGDEQFF
>TRBJ2-1|TRBV15
CATSRARGQGEQFF
>TRBJ2-2|TRBV19
CASSPIRTANTGELFF
>TRBJ2-3|TRBV4-1
CASSQDSPPSGGLKSF
>TRBJ1-1|TRBV5-4
CASSRAIMNTEAFF
>TRBJ1-3|TRBV20-1
CSARGGVPGNTIYF
>TRBJ1-3|TRBV7-8
CASSWGLESSGNTIYF
>TRBJ1-1|TRBV7-8
CASSLQQGRTEAFF
>TRBJ2-1|TRBV20-1
CSAFHPGLAIEQFF
>TRBJ2-3|TRBV7-2
CASSLDGPDRADATDTQYF
>TRBJ1-5|TRBV5-8
CASSLRKLGNQPQHF